This is a list of T cell receptor beta chains from one sample in a study of control samples from healthy donors and cancer patients. Assay: immunoSEQ multiplex PCR; the TCRdb copy retains only in-frame clones and omits some. This table holds some 41,000 clones, 80% to 90% found once. The specimen was PBMCs. The receptors were sampled from a woman in her sixties with lung cancer. Each CDR3 is given with its conserved first and last residue. The D gene is left open where the match is weak. The size entry is marked missing in some rows and otherwise reads once, few, many or a size class.

>TRBV19|.|TRBJ2-5|TRBD1
TGTGCCAGTAGTCCCAGGACAGGGGAAGAGACCCAGTACTTC
CASSPRTGEETQYF
>TRBV14|.|TRBJ2-3|.
TGTGCCAGCAGCCAGTGGAATGGAGATACGCAGTATTTT
CASSQWNGDTQYF
>TRBV24-1|.|TRBJ1-2|.
TGTGCCACCAGTGACTGGGACACCTACGCTGGCTACACCTTC
CATSDWDTYAGYTF
>TRBV6-5|.|TRBJ1-6|TRBD1
TGTGCCAGCAGGACCGGACAGGAATCACCCCTCCACTTT
CASRTGQESPLHF
>TRBV7-9|.|TRBJ2-3|.
TGTGCCAGCAGTTATAGCCTGGATACGCAGTATTTT
CASSYSLDTQYF
>TRBV6-6|once|TRBJ1-5|.
TGTGCCAGCAGCCGGAGTCCTACCAATCAGCCCCAGCATTTT
CASSRSPTNQPQHF
>TRBV11-1|once|TRBJ2-7|TRBD2
TGTGCCAGCAGCCCGGGACTAGCGGAATCCTACGAGCAGTACTTC
CASSPGLAESYEQYF
>TRBV24-1|.|TRBJ2-2|.
TGTGCCACCAGTGATGCGGACGGGGGTTTCACCGGGGAGCTGTTTTTT
CATSDADGGFTGELFF
>TRBV7-9|few|TRBJ1-2|.
TGTGCCAGCAGCTTAGCGAGTCCTAACTATGGCTACACCTTC
CASSLASPNYGYTF
>TRBV7-9|.|TRBJ2-3|.
TGTGCCAGCAGACAAACAGGGTCAGATACGCAGTATTTT
CASRQTGSDTQYF
>TRBV9|.|TRBJ2-7|.
TGTGCCAGCAGCTCCCGGACCTCCTACGAGCAGTACTTC
CASSSRTSYEQYF
>TRBV6-6|once|TRBJ1-1|.
TGTGCCAGCAGTGCGGGCCTGGGAGGGACTGAAGCTTTCTTT
CASSAGLGGTEAFF
>TRBV7-7|.|TRBJ2-6|.
TGTGCCAGCAGCTTAGCTGTCCCTGGTACCTCTGGGGCCAACGTCCTGACTTTC
CASSLAVPGTSGANVLTF
>TRBV19|.|TRBJ2-1|.
TGTGCCAGTAGTATAGGCTTTCCAACCTACAATGAGCAGTTCTTC
CASSIGFPTYNEQFF
>TRBV27|.|TRBJ1-2|.
TGTGCCAGCAGGATAGGGGGTAACTATGGCTACACCTTC
CASRIGGNYGYTF
>TRBV12-5|.|TRBJ1-2|TRBD1
TGTGCTAGTGGCGTCCCGGGACAGGCCACCTATGGCTACACCTTC
CASGVPGQATYGYTF
>TRBV2|.|TRBJ2-5|TRBD2
TGTGCCAGCAGGACCGACCGGGGAGGGAACCTGAAAGAGACCCAGTACTTC
CASRTDRGGNLKETQYF
>TRBV4-3|.|TRBJ2-1|.
TGCGCCAGCAGCCAGGCCAGGATGAGCTCCTACAATGAGCAGTTCTTC
CASSQARMSSYNEQFF
>TRBV4-1|.|TRBJ2-1|.
TGCGCCAGCAGCCAGACGGGACCCCCACCCCTCAATGAGCAGTTCTTC
CASSQTGPPPLNEQFF
>TRBV24-1|.|TRBJ2-3|TRBD2
TGTGCCACCAGTGATTCCTTAGCGGGAGCGATAGATACGCAGTATTTT
CATSDSLAGAIDTQYF
>TRBV19|.|TRBJ2-7|TRBD1
TGTGCCAGTAGGGGGACAGGCGTTCGTTATTACGAGCAGTACTTC
CASRGTGVRYYEQYF
>TRBV29-1|.|TRBJ2-1|TRBD2
TGCAGCGTTGAAGGGACTAGCGGGAGGGCCGTTGAGCAGTTCTTC
CSVEGTSGRAVEQFF
>TRBV24-1|once|TRBJ1-3|.
TGTGCCACCAGTGGAGGGTCTGGAAACACCATATATTTT
CATSGGSGNTIYF
>TRBV3-1/TRBV3-2|.|TRBJ2-1|.
TGTGCCAGCAGCCAAGGGAGGGAGGACAATGAGCAGTTCTTC
CASSQGREDNEQFF
>TRBV9|.|TRBJ2-2|.
TGTGCCAGCAGCAGATCGAACACCGGGGAGCTGTTTTTT
CASSRSNTGELFF
>TRBV7-2|once|TRBJ1-2|TRBD1
TGTGCCAGCAGCTCTGGGACAGGGGGCTATGGCTACACCTTC
CASSSGTGGYGYTF
>TRBV7-2|.|TRBJ2-1|.
TGTGCCAGCAGCTTAGGGGGTGGGGATGAGCAGTTCTTC
CASSLGGGDEQFF
>TRBV6-2/TRBV6-3|.|TRBJ2-1|.
TGTGCCAGCAGTTATCTGTGGAAAAATGAGCAGTTCTTC
CASSYLWKNEQFF
>TRBV11-3|.|TRBJ2-1|.
TGTGCCAGCAGCTTAGATGGTCAGGGGACGAATGAGCAGTTCTTC
CASSLDGQGTNEQFF
>TRBV7-9|once|TRBJ1-1|.
TGTGCCAGCAGCTTAGTTACGGGAATGAACACTGAAGCTTTCTTT
CASSLVTGMNTEAFF
>TRBV5-5|.|TRBJ1-2|TRBD1
TGTGCCAGCAGCTGGGAGGGACAGGGCTATGGCTACACCTTC
CASSWEGQGYGYTF
>TRBV3-1/TRBV3-2|.|TRBJ2-3|TRBD2
TGTGCCAGCAGCGCACTACTAGCGGGAGGGGCAGATACGCAGTATTTT
CASSALLAGGADTQYF